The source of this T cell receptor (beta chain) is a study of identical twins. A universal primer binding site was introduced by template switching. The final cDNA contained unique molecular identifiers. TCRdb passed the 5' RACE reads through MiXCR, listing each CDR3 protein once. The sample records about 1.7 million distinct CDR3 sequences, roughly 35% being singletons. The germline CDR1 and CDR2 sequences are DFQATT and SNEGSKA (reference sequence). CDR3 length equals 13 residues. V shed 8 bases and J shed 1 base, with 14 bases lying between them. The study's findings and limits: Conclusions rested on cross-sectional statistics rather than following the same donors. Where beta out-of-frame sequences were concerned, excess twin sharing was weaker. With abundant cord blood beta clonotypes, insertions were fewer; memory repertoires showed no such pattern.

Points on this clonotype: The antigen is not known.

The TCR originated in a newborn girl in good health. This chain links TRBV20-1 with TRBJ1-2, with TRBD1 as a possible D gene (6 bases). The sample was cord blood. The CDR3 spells CSSLPDSNYGYTF. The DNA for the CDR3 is TGCAGTTCGCTACCGGACAGTAACTATGGCTACACCTTC.